Here is one T cell receptor (beta chain) with its context. Using immunoSEQ multiplex PCR, the repertoire was profiled, and TCRdb retains in-frame clones only, with some absent. Among around 130,000 clones listed, less than 90% were seen once. These data come from a study of blood T cell repertoires in COVID-19. Per germline, CDR1 KGHDR and CDR2 SFDVKD. This CDR3 has 15 residues. V was pared by 4 bases and J by 10 bases, with 21 bases between. What was sequenced was peripheral blood. The rearrangement joins TRBV24-1 to TRBJ2-5; tentative D call: TRBD1 (6 bases). This sequence originates from a man aged 55 to 70 with acute or convalescent COVID-19. As DNA, the CDR3 is TGTGCCACCAGTGACCGGACCTCGGACAGTCGCGGCCAGTACTTC. Translated, it gives CATSDRTSDSRGQYF.